This TCR beta chain comes out of a study of shared clonotypes between healthy human individuals. Study-wide context: CD4 naive and memory got three plates each, CD8 naive two, CD8 memory one. Study-wide points: Estimated clonotype richness was generally higher in naive than memory subsets.

Germline-derived CDR1 and CDR2 are MGHDK and SYGVNS. V was cut by 1 base and J by 6 bases, with 4 bases left in between. The CDR3 runs to 13 residues. Profiled with immunoSEQ multiplex PCR; TCRdb holds only in-frame clones, not every one. The repertoire includes millions of clones, around 94% of them detected once, and roughly 0.15% sits in the top ten. Notes on this clone: Its specificity is unknown. Other DNA sequences within the sample encode an identical CDR3.

Specimen: naive CD4+ T cells sorted from blood. Indicated subset: CD45RA+ positively selected. The chain combines TRBV25-1 with TRBJ1-6, with D unclear. The clonotype was recovered from a man between 18 and 29 years old in good health. DNA of the CDR3: TGTGCCAGCAGTGAATTGGCTAATTCACCCCTCCACTTT. Translated: CASSELANSPLHF.